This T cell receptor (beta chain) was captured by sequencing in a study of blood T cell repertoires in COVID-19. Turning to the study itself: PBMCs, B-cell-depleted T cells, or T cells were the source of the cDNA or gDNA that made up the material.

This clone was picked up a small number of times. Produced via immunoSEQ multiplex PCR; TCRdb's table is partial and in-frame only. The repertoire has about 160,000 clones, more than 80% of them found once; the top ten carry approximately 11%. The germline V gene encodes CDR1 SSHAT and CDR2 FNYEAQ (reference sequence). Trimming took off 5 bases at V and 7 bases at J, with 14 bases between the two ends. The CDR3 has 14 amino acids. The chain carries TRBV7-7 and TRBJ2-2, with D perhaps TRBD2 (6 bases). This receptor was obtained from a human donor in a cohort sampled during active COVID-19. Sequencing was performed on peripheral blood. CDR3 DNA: TGTGCCAGCAGCCCACAATTGCGGGACGGGGAGCTGTTTTTT. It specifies CASSPQLRDGELFF.